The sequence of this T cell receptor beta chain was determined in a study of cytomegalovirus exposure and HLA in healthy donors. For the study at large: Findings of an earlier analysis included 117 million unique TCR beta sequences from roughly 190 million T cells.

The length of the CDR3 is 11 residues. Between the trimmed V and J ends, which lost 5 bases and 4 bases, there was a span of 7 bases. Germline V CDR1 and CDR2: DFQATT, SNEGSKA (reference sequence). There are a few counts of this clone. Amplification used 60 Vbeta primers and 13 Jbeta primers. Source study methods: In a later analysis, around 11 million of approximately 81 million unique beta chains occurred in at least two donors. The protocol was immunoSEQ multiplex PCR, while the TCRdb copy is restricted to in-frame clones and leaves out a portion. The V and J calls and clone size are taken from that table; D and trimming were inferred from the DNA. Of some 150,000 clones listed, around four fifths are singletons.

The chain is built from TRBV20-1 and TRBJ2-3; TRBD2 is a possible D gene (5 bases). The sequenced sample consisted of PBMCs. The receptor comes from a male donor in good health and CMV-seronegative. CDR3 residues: CSAGSPDTQYF. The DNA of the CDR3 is TGCAGTGCTGGGAGCCCAGATACGCAGTATTTT.